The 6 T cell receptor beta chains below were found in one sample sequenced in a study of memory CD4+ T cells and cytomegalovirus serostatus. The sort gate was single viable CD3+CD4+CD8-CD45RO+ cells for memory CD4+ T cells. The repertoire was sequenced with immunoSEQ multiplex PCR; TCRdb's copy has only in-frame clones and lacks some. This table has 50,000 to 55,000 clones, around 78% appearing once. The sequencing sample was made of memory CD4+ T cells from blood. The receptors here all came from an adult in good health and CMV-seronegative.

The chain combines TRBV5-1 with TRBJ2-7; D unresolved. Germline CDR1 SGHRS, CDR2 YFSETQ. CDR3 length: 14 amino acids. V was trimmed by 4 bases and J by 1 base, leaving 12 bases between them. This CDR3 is CASSPTPGSYEQYF. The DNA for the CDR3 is TGCGCCAGCAGCCCCACCCCCGGGTCCTACGAGCAGTACTTC.

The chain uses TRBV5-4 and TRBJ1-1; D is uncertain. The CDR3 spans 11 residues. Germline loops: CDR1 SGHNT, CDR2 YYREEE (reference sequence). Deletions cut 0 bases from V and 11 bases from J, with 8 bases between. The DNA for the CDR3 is TGTGCCAGCAGCTTGGGGACTCGGGCTTTCTTT. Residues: CASSLGTRAFF. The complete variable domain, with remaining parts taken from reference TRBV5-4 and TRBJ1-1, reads ETGVTQSPTHLIKTRGQQVTLRCSSQSGHNTVSWYQQALGQGPQFIFQYYREEENGRGNFPPRFSGLQFPNYSSELNVNALELDDSALYLCASSLGTRAFFGQGTRLTVV.

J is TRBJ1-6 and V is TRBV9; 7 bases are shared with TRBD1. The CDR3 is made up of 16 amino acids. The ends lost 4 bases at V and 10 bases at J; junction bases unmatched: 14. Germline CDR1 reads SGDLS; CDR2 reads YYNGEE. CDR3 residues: CASSFQTTGSESPLHF. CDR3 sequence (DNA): TGTGCCAGCAGCTTCCAGACGACAGGGTCTGAATCACCCCTCCACTTT.

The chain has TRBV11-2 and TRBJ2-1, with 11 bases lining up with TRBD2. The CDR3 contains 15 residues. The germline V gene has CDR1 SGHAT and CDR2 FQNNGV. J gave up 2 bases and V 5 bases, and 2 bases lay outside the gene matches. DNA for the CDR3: TGTGCCAGCAGCGTGACTAGCGGGGCCTACAATGAGCAGTTCTTC. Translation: CASSVTSGAYNEQFF.

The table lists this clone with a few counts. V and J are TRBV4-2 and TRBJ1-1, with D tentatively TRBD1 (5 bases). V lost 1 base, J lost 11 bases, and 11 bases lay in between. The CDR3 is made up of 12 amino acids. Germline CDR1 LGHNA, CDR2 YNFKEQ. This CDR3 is CASSQGQSVAFF. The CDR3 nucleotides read TGTGCCAGCAGCCAAGGACAGAGTGTGGCTTTCTTT.

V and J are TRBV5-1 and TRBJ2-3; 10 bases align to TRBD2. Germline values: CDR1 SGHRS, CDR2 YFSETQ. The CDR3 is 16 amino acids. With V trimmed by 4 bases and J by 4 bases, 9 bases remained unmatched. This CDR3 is CASSPQPSGGADTQYF. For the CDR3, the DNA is TGCGCCAGCAGCCCTCAGCCCAGCGGGGGGGCAGATACGCAGTATTTT. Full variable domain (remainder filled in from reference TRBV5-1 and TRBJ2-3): KAGVTQTPRYLIKTRGQQVTLSCSPISGHRSVSWYQQTPGQGLQFLFEYFSETQRNKGNFPGRFSGRQFSNSRSEMNVSTLELGDSALYLCASSPQPSGGADTQYFGPGTRLTVL.